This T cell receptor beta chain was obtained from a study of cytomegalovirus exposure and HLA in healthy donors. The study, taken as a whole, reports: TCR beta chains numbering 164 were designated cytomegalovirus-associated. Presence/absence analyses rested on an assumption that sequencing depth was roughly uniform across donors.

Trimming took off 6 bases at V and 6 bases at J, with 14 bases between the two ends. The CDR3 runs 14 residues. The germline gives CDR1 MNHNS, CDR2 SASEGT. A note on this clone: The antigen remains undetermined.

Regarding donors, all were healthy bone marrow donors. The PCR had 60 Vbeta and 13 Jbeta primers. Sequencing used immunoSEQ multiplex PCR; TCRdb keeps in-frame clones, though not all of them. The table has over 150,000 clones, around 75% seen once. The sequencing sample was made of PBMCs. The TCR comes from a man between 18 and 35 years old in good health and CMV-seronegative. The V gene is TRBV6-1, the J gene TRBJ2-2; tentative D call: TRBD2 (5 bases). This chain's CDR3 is CASRYIEGAGELFF. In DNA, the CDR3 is TGTGCCAGCAGGTACATCGAGGGAGCCGGGGAGCTGTTTTTT.